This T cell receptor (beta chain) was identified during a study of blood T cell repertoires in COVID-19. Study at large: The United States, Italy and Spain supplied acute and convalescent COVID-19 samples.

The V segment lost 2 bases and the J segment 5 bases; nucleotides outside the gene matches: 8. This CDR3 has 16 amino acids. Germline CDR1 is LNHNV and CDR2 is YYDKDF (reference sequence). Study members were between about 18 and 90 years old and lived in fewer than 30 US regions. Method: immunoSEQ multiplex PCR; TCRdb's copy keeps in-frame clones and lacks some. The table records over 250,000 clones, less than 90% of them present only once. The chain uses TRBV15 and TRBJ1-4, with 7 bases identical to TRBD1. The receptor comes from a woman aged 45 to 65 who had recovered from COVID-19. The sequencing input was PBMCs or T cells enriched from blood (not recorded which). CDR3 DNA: TGTGCCACCAGCAGATGGATTGGGACAGAAAATGAAAAACTGTTTTTT. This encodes CATSRWIGTENEKLFF.